The rows below give T cell receptor beta chains drawn from one sample of a study of OX40 agonist ivuxolimab in advanced cancers. Clones were sequenced by immunoSEQ multiplex PCR, and TCRdb holds only the in-frame ones, with some missing. The sample lists approximately 70,000 clones, approximately 85% occurring once. The source material was CD4+ or CD8+ T cells sorted from blood, sampled in a trial of the OX40 agonist ivuxolimab. These receptors all come from an adult with an advanced solid tumor such as melanoma, head and neck, liver or kidney cancer. Each CDR3 is given with its conserved first and last residue. D genes are given only for firm matches. Size values are once, few and many counts, or a class for expanded clones, and some rows have none.

CDR3aa: CSVSTGPNYGYTF
CDR3nt: TGCAGCGTTTCGACAGGACCTAACTATGGCTACACCTTC
j_gene: TRBJ1-2
v_gene: TRBV29-1
abundance: .
d_gene: .

CDR3aa: CASSFHYEQYF
CDR3nt: TGTGCCAGCAGCTTCCATTACGAGCAGTACTTC
j_gene: TRBJ2-7
v_gene: TRBV11-2
abundance: .
d_gene: .

CDR3aa: CASSLYGAGGNNEQFF
CDR3nt: TGTGCCAGCAGCTTGTATGGCGCGGGAGGCAACAACGAGCAGTTCTTC
j_gene: TRBJ2-1
v_gene: TRBV5-6
abundance: few
d_gene: TRBD2

CDR3aa: CASSPRRVNTEAFF
CDR3nt: TGTGCCAGCTCACCACGGCGGGTGAACACTGAAGCTTTCTTT
j_gene: TRBJ1-1
v_gene: TRBV18
abundance: .
d_gene: .

CDR3aa: CASSTGRVWGAGELFF
CDR3nt: TGTGCCAGTAGTACCGGGCGAGTGTGGGGGGCCGGGGAGCTGTTTTTT
j_gene: TRBJ2-2
v_gene: TRBV19
abundance: .
d_gene: .

CDR3aa: CASSLSTGREAFF
CDR3nt: TGTGCCAGCAGCTTGTCGACAGGTCGGGAAGCTTTCTTT
j_gene: TRBJ1-1
v_gene: TRBV7-2
abundance: few
d_gene: .

CDR3aa: CASSSASTGNYGYTF
CDR3nt: TGTGCCAGCAGTTCCGCCTCGACAGGGAACTATGGCTACACCTTC
j_gene: TRBJ1-2
v_gene: TRBV6-6
abundance: .
d_gene: TRBD1

CDR3aa: CASGLTEETQYF
CDR3nt: TGTGCTAGTGGTTTGACTGAAGAGACCCAGTACTTC
j_gene: TRBJ2-5
v_gene: TRBV12-5
abundance: .
d_gene: .

CDR3aa: CASSLGTNRGETQYF
CDR3nt: TGTGCCAGCAGCTTAGGGACCAACCGTGGGGAGACCCAGTACTTC
j_gene: TRBJ2-5
v_gene: TRBV7-9
abundance: .
d_gene: .

CDR3aa: CASSFNSGQANTF
CDR3nt: TGTGCCAGCAGCTTTAATTCGGGACAGGCGAATACCTTC
j_gene: TRBJ1-2
v_gene: TRBV5-4
abundance: .
d_gene: TRBD1

CDR3aa: CASSAGGETQYF
CDR3nt: TGTGCCAGTAGTGCGGGGGGGGAGACCCAGTACTTC
j_gene: TRBJ2-5
v_gene: TRBV19
abundance: .
d_gene: TRBD2

CDR3aa: CASSLGRGNLETQYF
CDR3nt: TGTGCCAGCAGCTTAGGGAGGGGTAACCTAGAGACCCAGTACTTC
j_gene: TRBJ2-5
v_gene: TRBV7-8
abundance: .
d_gene: .

CDR3aa: CAWRPDWTFGETQYF
CDR3nt: TGTGCCTGGAGACCCGACTGGACGTTCGGGGAGACCCAGTACTTC
j_gene: TRBJ2-5
v_gene: TRBV30
abundance: .
d_gene: .

CDR3aa: CASSPVGPGEQFF
CDR3nt: TGTGCCAGCAGTCCCGTAGGGCCTGGCGAGCAGTTCTTC
j_gene: TRBJ2-1
v_gene: TRBV28
abundance: .
d_gene: .

CDR3aa: CASSSARRAGYNEQFF
CDR3nt: TGTGCCAGCAGCAGCGCACGAAGGGCCGGTTACAATGAGCAGTTCTTC
j_gene: TRBJ2-1
v_gene: TRBV5-6
abundance: .
d_gene: .

CDR3aa: CASSLVGGNSYEQYF
CDR3nt: TGCGCCAGCAGCTTGGTGGGCGGAAACTCCTACGAGCAGTACTTC
j_gene: TRBJ2-7
v_gene: TRBV5-1
abundance: .
d_gene: .

CDR3aa: CASRRLAGLETQYF
CDR3nt: TGTGCCAGCAGGCGACTAGCGGGGTTGGAGACCCAGTACTTC
j_gene: TRBJ2-5
v_gene: TRBV6-6
abundance: .
d_gene: TRBD2

CDR3aa: CSVADRNEQFF
CDR3nt: TGCAGCGTTGCTGATAGGAATGAGCAGTTCTTC
j_gene: TRBJ2-1
v_gene: TRBV29-1
abundance: .
d_gene: .

CDR3aa: CASSLAANTQYF
CDR3nt: TGTGCCAGCAGCTTAGCGGCGAATACGCAGTATTTT
j_gene: TRBJ2-3
v_gene: TRBV7-2
abundance: .
d_gene: .

CDR3aa: CASSRGQGGTQALYGYTF
CDR3nt: TGTGCCAGTAGTCGAGGACAAGGCGGAACCCAAGCACTCTATGGCTACACCTTC
j_gene: TRBJ1-2
v_gene: TRBV19
abundance: .
d_gene: .

CDR3aa: CASSIRPSGSTDTQYF
CDR3nt: TGTGCCAGTAGTATTCGGCCTAGCGGAAGCACAGATACGCAGTATTTT
j_gene: TRBJ2-3
v_gene: TRBV19
abundance: .
d_gene: TRBD2

CDR3aa: CASSPRTGDLKTQYF
CDR3nt: TGTGCCAGCAGCCCCCGGACAGGTGATTTAAAGACCCAGTACTTC
j_gene: TRBJ2-5
v_gene: TRBV7-2
abundance: .
d_gene: TRBD1

CDR3aa: CASSKATGTQTGELFF
CDR3nt: TGTGCCAGCAGCAAAGCAACAGGGACTCAGACCGGGGAGCTGTTTTTT
j_gene: TRBJ2-2
v_gene: TRBV21-1
abundance: .
d_gene: .

CDR3aa: CAGGAGEQFF
CDR3nt: TGTGCCGGGGGGGCGGGGGAGCAGTTCTTC
j_gene: TRBJ2-1
v_gene: TRBV30
abundance: .
d_gene: .

CDR3aa: CASSYSQVSGTGELFF
CDR3nt: TGTGCCAGCAGTTACTCTCAGGTCTCAGGGACCGGGGAGCTGTTTTTT
j_gene: TRBJ2-2
v_gene: TRBV6-6
abundance: once
d_gene: .

CDR3aa: CASRAGTGGQETQYF
CDR3nt: TGCGCCAGCAGGGCTGGGACAGGGGGCCAAGAGACCCAGTACTTC
j_gene: TRBJ2-5
v_gene: TRBV4-1
abundance: .
d_gene: TRBD1

CDR3aa: CASSLGDRAYGYTF
CDR3nt: TGTGCCAGCAGTTTAGGGGACAGGGCCTATGGCTACACCTTC
j_gene: TRBJ1-2
v_gene: TRBV28
abundance: many
d_gene: TRBD1

CDR3aa: CASSTRQNSNQPQHF
CDR3nt: TGTGCCAGTAGTACCAGACAAAATAGCAATCAGCCCCAGCATTTT
j_gene: TRBJ1-5
v_gene: TRBV19
abundance: once
d_gene: .

CDR3aa: CASSPGYERVETQYF
CDR3nt: TGCGCCAGCAGCCCCGGGTACGAGCGGGTCGAGACCCAGTACTTC
j_gene: TRBJ2-5
v_gene: TRBV5-1
abundance: .
d_gene: .

CDR3aa: CATQDRVDNQPQHF
CDR3nt: TGTGCCACCCAGGACAGGGTTGATAATCAGCCCCAGCATTTT
j_gene: TRBJ1-5
v_gene: TRBV10-3
abundance: .
d_gene: TRBD1

CDR3aa: CASSTWTTNTGELFF
CDR3nt: TGCGCCAGCAGCACCTGGACAACTAACACCGGGGAGCTGTTTTTT
j_gene: TRBJ2-2
v_gene: TRBV5-1
abundance: .
d_gene: .

CDR3aa: CASSGRGSETQYF
CDR3nt: TGTGCCAGCAGCGGACGAGGGTCAGAGACCCAGTACTTC
j_gene: TRBJ2-5
v_gene: TRBV11-2
abundance: .
d_gene: .

CDR3aa: CASSISSTGFLSNQPQHF
CDR3nt: TGTGCCAGCAGCATCTCGTCGACAGGCTTCCTTAGCAATCAGCCCCAGCATTTT
j_gene: TRBJ1-5
v_gene: TRBV7-2
abundance: .
d_gene: .

CDR3aa: CASSTDRGLYEQYF
CDR3nt: TGTGCCAGCAGTACCGACCGGGGGCTTTACGAGCAGTACTTC
j_gene: TRBJ2-7
v_gene: TRBV6-5
abundance: .
d_gene: .

CDR3aa: CASSPRGTGYGYTF
CDR3nt: TGTGCCAGCTCACCAAGGGGGACAGGTTACGGCTACACCTTC
j_gene: TRBJ1-2
v_gene: TRBV18
abundance: few
d_gene: TRBD1

CDR3aa: CASKTLHGYIQYF
CDR3nt: TGTGCCAGCAAGACACTCCACGGATACATTCAGTACTTC
j_gene: TRBJ2-4
v_gene: TRBV28
abundance: .
d_gene: .

CDR3aa: CSVEGRDRVYGYTF
CDR3nt: TGCAGCGTTGAAGGGAGGGACAGGGTCTATGGCTACACCTTC
j_gene: TRBJ1-2
v_gene: TRBV29-1
abundance: .
d_gene: TRBD1

CDR3aa: CASSPATGLTSDTQYF
CDR3nt: TGTGCCAGCTCACCAGCCACAGGGTTGACGTCAGATACGCAGTATTTT
j_gene: TRBJ2-3
v_gene: TRBV18
abundance: .
d_gene: .

CDR3aa: CASSTTGVGSYNEQFF
CDR3nt: TGTGCCAGTAGTACCACAGGAGTTGGCTCCTACAATGAGCAGTTCTTC
j_gene: TRBJ2-1
v_gene: TRBV19
abundance: .
d_gene: .

CDR3aa: CASSLAGGVYNEQFF
CDR3nt: TGTGCCAGCAGCCTAGCGGGAGGGGTCTACAATGAGCAGTTCTTC
j_gene: TRBJ2-1
v_gene: TRBV7-8
abundance: once
d_gene: TRBD2

CDR3aa: CATSRDRGTGNEKLFF
CDR3nt: TGTGCCACCAGCAGAGATCGGGGGACAGGGAATGAAAAACTGTTTTTT
j_gene: TRBJ1-4
v_gene: TRBV15
abundance: .
d_gene: TRBD1

CDR3aa: CASSLPLLAQYF
CDR3nt: TGTGCCAGCAGCCTACCTTTATTAGCCCAGTACTTC
j_gene: TRBJ2-5
v_gene: TRBV5-5
abundance: once
d_gene: .

CDR3aa: CASSSGKGTFF
CDR3nt: TGCGCCAGCAGTTCCGGGAAAGGAACTTTCTTT
j_gene: TRBJ1-1
v_gene: TRBV5-1
abundance: once
d_gene: .

CDR3aa: CSVDSGSETQYF
CDR3nt: TGCAGCGTTGATTCAGGGTCTGAGACCCAGTACTTC
j_gene: TRBJ2-5
v_gene: TRBV29-1
abundance: few
d_gene: .

CDR3aa: CASTDTKIEKLFF
CDR3nt: TGTGCCAGCACGGACACAAAAATAGAAAAACTGTTTTTT
j_gene: TRBJ1-4
v_gene: TRBV28
abundance: .
d_gene: .